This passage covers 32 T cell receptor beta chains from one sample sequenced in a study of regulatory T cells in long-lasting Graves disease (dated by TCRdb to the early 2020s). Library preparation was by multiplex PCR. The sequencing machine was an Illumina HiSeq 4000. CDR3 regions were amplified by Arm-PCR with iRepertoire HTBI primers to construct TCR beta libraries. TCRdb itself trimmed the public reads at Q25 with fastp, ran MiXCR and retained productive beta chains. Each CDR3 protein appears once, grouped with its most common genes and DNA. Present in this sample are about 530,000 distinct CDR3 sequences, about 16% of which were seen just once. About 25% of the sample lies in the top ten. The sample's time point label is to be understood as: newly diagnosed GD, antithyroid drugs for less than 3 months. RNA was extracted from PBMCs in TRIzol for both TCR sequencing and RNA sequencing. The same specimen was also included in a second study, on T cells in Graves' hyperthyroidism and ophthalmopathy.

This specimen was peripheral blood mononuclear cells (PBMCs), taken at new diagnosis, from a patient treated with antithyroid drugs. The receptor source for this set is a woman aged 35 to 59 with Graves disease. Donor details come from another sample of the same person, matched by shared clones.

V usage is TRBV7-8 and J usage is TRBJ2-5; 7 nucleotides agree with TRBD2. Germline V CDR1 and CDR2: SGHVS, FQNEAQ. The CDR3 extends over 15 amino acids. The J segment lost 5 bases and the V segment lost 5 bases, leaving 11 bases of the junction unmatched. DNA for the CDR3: TGTGCCAGCAGCCGGCGACTAGCCCTAGGGGAGACCCAGTACTTC. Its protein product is CASSRRLALGETQYF.

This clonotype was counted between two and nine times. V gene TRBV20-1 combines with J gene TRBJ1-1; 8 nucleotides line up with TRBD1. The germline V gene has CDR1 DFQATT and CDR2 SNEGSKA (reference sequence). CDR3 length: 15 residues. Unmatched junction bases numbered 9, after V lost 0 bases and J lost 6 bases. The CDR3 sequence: CSARDPRQGKPEAFF. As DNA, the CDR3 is TGCAGTGCTAGAGATCCGAGACAGGGGAAGCCTGAAGCTTTCTTT.

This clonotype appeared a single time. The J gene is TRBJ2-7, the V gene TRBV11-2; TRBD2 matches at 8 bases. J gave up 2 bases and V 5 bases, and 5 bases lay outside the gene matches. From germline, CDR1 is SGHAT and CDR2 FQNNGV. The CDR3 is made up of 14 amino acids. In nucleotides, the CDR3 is TGTGCCAGCAGCACGGGGGGGGGGCCCTACGAGCAGTACTTC. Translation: CASSTGGGPYEQYF.

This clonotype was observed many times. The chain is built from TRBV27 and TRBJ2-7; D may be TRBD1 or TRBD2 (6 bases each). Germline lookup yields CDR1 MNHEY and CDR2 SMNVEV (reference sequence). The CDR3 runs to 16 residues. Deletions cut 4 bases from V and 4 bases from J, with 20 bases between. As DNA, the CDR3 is TGTGCCAGCAGTTCCCTTGGCCGGGGGCGTCGATACGAGCAGTACTTC. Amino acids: CASSSLGRGRRYEQYF.

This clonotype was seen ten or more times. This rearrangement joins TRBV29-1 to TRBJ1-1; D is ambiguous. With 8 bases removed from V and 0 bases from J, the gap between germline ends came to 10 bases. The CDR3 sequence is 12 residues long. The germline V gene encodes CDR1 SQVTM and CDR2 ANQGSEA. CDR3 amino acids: CSSIGMNTEAFF. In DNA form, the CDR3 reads TGCAGCTCGATCGGGATGAACACTGAAGCTTTCTTT.

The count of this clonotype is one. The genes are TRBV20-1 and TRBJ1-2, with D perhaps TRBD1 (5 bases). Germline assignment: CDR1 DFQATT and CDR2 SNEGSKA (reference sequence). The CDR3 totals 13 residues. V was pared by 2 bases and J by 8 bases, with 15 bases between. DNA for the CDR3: TGCAGTGCTAGACCTGGAGGGGCGAGGGGCTACACCTTC. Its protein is CSARPGGARGYTF.

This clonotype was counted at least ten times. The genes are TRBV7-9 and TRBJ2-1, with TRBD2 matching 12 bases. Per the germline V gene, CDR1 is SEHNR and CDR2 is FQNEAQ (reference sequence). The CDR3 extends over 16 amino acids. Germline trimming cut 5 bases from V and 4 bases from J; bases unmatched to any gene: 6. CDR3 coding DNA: TGTGCCAGCAGCAGCCTTCTAGCGGGGGGGTACAATGAGCAGTTCTTC. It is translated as CASSSLLAGGYNEQFF.

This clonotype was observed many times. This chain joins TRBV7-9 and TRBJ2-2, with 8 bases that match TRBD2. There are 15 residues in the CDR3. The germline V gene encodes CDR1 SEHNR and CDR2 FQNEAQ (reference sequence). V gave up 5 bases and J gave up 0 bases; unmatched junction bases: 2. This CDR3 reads CASSPGLANTGELFF. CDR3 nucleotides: TGTGCCAGCAGCCCGGGACTAGCGAACACCGGGGAGCTGTTTTTT.

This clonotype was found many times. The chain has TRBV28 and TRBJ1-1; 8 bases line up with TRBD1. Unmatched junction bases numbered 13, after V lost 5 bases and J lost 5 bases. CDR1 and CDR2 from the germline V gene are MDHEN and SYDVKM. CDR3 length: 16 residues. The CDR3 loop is CASSGTGRQVPTEAFF. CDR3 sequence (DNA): TGTGCCAGCAGTGGGACAGGTCGACAGGTGCCTACTGAAGCTTTCTTT. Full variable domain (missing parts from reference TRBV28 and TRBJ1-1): DVKVTQSSRYLVKRTGEKVFLECVQDMDHENMFWYRQDPGLGLRLIYFSYDVKMKEKGDIPEGYSVSREKKERFSLILESASTNQTSMYLCASSGTGRQVPTEAFFGQGTRLTVV.

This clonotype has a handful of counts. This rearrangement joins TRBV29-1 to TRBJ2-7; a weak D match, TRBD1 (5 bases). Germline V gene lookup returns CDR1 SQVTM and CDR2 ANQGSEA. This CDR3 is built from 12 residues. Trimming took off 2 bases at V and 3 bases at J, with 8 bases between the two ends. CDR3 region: CSVESRDYEQYF. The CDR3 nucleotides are TGCAGCGTTGAAAGCAGGGACTACGAGCAGTACTTC.

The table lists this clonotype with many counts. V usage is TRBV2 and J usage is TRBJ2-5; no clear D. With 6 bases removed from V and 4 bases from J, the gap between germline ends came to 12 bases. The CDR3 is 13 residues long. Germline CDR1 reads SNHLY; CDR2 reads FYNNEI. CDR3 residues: CASREREGETQYF. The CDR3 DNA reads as TGTGCCAGCAGAGAAAGGGAAGGAGAGACCCAGTACTTC.

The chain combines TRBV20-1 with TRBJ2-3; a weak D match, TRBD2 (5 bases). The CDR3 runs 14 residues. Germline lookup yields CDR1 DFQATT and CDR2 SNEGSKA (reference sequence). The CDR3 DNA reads TGCACCGTGGTGTTGGGAGAGGGCCCAGATACGCAGTATTTT. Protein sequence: CTVVLGEGPDTQYF.

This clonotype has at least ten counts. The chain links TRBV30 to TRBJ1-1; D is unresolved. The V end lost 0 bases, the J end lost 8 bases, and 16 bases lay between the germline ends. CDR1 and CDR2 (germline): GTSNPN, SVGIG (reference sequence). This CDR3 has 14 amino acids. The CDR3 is CAWSVGMGSLEAFF. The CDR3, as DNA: TGTGCCTGGAGTGTTGGGATGGGCAGCCTGGAAGCTTTCTTT.

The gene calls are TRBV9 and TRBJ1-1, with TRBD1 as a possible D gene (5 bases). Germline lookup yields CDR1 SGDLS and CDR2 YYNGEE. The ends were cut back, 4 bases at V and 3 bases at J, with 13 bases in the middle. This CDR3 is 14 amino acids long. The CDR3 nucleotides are TGTGCCAGCAGCAAGGGGAGAGGGGACACTGAAGCTTTCTTT. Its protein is CASSKGRGDTEAFF.

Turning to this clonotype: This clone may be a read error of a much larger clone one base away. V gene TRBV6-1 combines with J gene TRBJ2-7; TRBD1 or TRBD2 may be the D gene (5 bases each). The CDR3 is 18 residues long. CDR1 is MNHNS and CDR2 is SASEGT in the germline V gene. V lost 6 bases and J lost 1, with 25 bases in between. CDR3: CASSRGLGRMLGSYEQYF. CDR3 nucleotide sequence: TGTGCCAGCAGCCGGGGCCTTGGAAGAATGTTGGGTTCCTACGAGCAGTACTTC.

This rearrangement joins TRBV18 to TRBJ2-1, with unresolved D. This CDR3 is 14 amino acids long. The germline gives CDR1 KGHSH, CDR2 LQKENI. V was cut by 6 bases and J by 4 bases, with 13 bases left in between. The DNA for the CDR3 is TGTGCCAGCTCTGTCTCGATTGGATACAATGAGCAGTTCTTC. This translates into CASSVSIGYNEQFF.

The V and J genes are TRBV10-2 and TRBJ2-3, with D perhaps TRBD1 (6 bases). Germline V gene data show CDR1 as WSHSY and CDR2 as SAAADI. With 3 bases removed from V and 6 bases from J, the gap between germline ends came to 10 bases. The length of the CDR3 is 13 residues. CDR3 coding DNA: TGCGCCAGCAGTGAAGGGGGAGTTGATACGCAGTATTTT. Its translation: CASSEGGVDTQYF.

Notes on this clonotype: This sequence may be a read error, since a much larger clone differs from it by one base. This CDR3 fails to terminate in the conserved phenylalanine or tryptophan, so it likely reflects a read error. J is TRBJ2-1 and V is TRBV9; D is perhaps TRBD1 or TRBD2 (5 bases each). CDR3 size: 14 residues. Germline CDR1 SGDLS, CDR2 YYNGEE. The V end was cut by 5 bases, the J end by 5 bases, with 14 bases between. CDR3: CASSPSGADNEQFL. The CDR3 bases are TGTGCCAGCAGTCCGTCCGGGGCGGACAATGAGCAGTTCCTC.

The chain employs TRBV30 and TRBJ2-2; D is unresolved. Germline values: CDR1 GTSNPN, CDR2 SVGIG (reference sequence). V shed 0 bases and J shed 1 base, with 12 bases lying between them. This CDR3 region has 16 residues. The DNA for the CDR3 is TGTGCCTGGAGTGTACCGGGCAGACTGAACACCGGGGAGCTGTTTTTT. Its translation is CAWSVPGRLNTGELFF.

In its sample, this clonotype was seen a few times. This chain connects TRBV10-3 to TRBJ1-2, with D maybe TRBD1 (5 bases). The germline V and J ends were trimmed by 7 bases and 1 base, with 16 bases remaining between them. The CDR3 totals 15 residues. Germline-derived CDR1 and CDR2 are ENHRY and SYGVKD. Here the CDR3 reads CAITDWGNINYGYTF. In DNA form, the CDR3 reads TGTGCCATCACCGACTGGGGCAACATTAACTATGGCTACACCTTC.

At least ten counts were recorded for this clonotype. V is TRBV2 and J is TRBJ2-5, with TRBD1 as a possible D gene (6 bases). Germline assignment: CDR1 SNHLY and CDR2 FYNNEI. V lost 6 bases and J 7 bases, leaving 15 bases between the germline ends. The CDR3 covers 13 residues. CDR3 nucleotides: TGTGCCAGCAGACAACAGGGCTCGGGGACCCAGTACTTC. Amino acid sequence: CASRQQGSGTQYF.

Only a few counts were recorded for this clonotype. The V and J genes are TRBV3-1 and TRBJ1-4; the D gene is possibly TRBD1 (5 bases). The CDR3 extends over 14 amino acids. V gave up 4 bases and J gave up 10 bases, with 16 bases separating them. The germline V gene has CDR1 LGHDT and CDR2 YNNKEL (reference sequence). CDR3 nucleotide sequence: TGTGCCAGCAGCCCCCTACGAGCCGGGGGAAAACTGTTTTTT. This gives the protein CASSPLRAGGKLFF.

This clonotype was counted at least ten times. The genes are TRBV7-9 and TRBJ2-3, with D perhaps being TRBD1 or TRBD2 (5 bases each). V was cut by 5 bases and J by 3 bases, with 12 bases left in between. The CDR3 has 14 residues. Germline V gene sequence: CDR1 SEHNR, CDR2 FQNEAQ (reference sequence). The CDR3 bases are TGTGCCAGCAGCCCTGGGGGAACGACAGATACGCAGTATTTT. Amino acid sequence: CASSPGGTTDTQYF. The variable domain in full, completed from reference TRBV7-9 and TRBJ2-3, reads DTGVSQNPRHKITKRGQNVTFRCDPISEHNRLYWYRQTLGQGPEFLTYFQNEAQLEKSRLLSDRFSAERPKGSFSTLEIQRTEQGDSAMYLCASSPGGTTDTQYFGPGTRLTVL.

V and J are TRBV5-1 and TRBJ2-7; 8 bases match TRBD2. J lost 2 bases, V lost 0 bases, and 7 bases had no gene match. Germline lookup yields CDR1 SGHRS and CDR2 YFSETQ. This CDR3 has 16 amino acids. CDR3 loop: CASSLGGTGGAYEQYF. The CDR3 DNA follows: TGCGCCAGCAGCTTGGGGGGCACCGGGGGGGCCTACGAGCAGTACTTC.

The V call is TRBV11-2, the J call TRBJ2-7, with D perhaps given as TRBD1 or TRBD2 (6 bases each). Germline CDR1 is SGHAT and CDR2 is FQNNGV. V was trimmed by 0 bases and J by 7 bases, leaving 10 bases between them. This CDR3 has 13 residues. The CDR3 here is CASSLDRGREQYF. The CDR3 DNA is TGTGCCAGCAGCTTAGATCGGGGGCGGGAGCAGTACTTC.

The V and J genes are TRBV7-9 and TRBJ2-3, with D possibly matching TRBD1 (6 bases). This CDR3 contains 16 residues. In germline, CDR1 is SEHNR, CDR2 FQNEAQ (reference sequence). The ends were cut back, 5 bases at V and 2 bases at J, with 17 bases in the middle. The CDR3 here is CASSQNTGHYTDTQYF. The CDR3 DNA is TGTGCCAGCAGCCAGAACACGGGACACTACACAGATACGCAGTATTTT. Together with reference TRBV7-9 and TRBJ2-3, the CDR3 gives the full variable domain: DTGVSQNPRHKITKRGQNVTFRCDPISEHNRLYWYRQTLGQGPEFLTYFQNEAQLEKSRLLSDRFSAERPKGSFSTLEIQRTEQGDSAMYLCASSQNTGHYTDTQYFGPGTRLTVL.

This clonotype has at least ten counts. CDR3 loop: CASPRGTEAFF. In nucleotides, the CDR3 is TGTGCCTCCCCTCGGGGGACTGAAGCTTTCTTT. V and J are TRBV30 and TRBJ1-1; D possibly corresponds to TRBD1 (5 bases). CDR1 is GTSNPN, CDR2 SVGIG, per germline (reference sequence). V was cut by 7 bases and J by 5 bases, with 11 bases left in between. The CDR3 length is 11 residues.

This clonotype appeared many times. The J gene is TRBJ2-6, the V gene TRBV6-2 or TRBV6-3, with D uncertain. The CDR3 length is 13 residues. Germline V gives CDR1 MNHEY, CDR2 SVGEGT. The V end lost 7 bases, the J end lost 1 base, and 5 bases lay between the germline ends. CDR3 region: CASTRSGANVLTF. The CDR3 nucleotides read TGTGCCAGCACCAGGTCTGGGGCCAACGTCCTGACTTTC.

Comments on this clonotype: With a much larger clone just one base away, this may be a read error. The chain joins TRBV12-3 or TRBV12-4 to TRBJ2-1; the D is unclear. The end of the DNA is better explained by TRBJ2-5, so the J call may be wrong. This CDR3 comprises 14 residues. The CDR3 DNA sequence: TGTGCCAGCAGTTTCGGGTCCGGGTCGGAGACCCAGTACTTC. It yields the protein CASSFGSGSETQYF.

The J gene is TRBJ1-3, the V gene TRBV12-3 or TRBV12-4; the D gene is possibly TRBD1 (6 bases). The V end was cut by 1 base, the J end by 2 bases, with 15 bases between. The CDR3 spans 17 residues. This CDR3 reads CASSLGRTVRPGNTIYF. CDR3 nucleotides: TGTGCCAGCAGTTTAGGTCGGACAGTACGTCCTGGAAACACCATATATTTT.

The CDR3 loop reads CASSELLAFSYNEQFF. The CDR3 coding sequence is TGTGCCAGCAGCGAATTACTAGCATTTTCCTACAATGAGCAGTTCTTC. The chain links TRBV7-9 to TRBJ2-1, with D possibly matching TRBD2 (6 bases). Germline values: CDR1 SEHNR, CDR2 FQNEAQ (reference sequence). V gave up 5 bases and J gave up 1 base, with 15 bases separating them. The CDR3 totals 16 residues.

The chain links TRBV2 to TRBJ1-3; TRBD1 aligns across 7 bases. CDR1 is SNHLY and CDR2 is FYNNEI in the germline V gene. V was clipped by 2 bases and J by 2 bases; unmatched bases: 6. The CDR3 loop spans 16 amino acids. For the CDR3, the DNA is TGTGCCAGCAGTGAAAGGGGGCTTCGTACTGGAAACACCATATATTTT. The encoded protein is CASSERGLRTGNTIYF.